A single sample is the source of the 3 T cell receptor beta chains below, sequenced in a study of blood T cell repertoires in COVID-19. Clones were read by immunoSEQ multiplex PCR, and TCRdb kept only the in-frame ones, dropping some. The sample records about 490,000 clones, approximately 83% being singletons. The source material was peripheral blood. These receptors came from a human donor in a cohort sampled during active COVID-19.

The chain carries TRBV2 and TRBJ2-5; TRBD2 matches 10 bases. Trimming removed 6 bases from V and 4 bases from J; junction bases left unmatched: 2. The CDR3 consists of 13 residues. In germline, CDR1 is SNHLY, CDR2 FYNNEI. CDR3 DNA sequence: TGTGCCAGCAGGGTAGCGGGAGGAGAGACCCAGTACTTC. This sequence encodes CASRVAGGETQYF.

V gene TRBV18 combines with J gene TRBJ1-1, with TRBD1 matching over 8 bases. The trim removed 1 base at V and 5 bases at J, leaving 9 bases unmatched. Germline V CDR1 and CDR2: KGHSH, LQKENI. There are 16 residues in the CDR3. For the CDR3, the DNA is TGTGCCAGCTCACCACTACCGACAGGGGCAGGAACTGAAGCTTTCTTT. Its protein product is CASSPLPTGAGTEAFF.

This clone came up once. The V call is TRBV27, the J call TRBJ1-2; TRBD1 agrees at 7 bases. Germline-derived CDR1 and CDR2 are MNHEY and SMNVEV (reference sequence). This CDR3 has 12 residues. The ends lost 5 bases at V and 7 bases at J; junction bases unmatched: 4. Here the CDR3 DNA reads TGTGCCAGCAGTGGACAGGCGGGTGGCTACACCTTC. The encoded protein is CASSGQAGGYTF.